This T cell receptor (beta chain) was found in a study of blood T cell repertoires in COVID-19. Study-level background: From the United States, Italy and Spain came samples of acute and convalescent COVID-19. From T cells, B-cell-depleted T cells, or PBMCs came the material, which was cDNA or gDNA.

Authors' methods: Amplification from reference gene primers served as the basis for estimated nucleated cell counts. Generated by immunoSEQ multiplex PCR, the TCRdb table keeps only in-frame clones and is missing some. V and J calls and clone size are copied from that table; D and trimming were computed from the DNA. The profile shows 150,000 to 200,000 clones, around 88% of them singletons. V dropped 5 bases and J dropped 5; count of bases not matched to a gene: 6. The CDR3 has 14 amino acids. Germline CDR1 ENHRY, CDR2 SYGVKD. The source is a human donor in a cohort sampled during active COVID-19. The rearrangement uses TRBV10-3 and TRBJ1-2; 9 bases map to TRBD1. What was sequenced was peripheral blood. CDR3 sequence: CAISWTGDRYGYTF. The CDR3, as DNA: TGTGCCATCAGTTGGACAGGGGACCGATATGGCTACACCTTC.